These 27 T cell receptor beta chains were sequenced from one sample in a study of a mutant IDH1 vaccine in newly diagnosed glioma. These receptors lack a known antigen. Time point: week 35, safety follow-up. Each vaccine dose was 300 ug of mutant IDH1 20-mer peptide, with topical imiquimod. This table comes from immunoSEQ multiplex PCR, and its TCRdb copy is limited to in-frame clones, with some not included. The sample includes around 31,000 clones, approximately 78% of them seen just once. The source was PBMCs, collected from a glioma patient whose treatment included an IDH1 peptide vaccine. The receptors derive from a woman in her 40s with glioma.

The chain carries TRBV7-2 and TRBJ2-3, with D hard to call. The CDR3 runs to 15 residues. The V gene lost 1 base and the J gene lost 0 bases, with 8 bases spanning the gap. Looked up from germline, CDR1 is SGHTA and CDR2 is FQGNSA. This CDR3 reads CASSLEDGSTDTQYF. CDR3 bases: TGTGCCAGCAGCTTAGAAGACGGAAGCACAGATACGCAGTATTTT. Based on the CDR3 plus reference TRBV7-2 and TRBJ2-3, the full variable domain is GAGVSQSPSNKVTEKGKDVELRCDPISGHTALYWYRQSLGQGLEFLIYFQGNSAPDKSGLPSDRFSAERTGGSVSTLTIQRTQQEDSAVYLCASSLEDGSTDTQYFGPGTRLTVL.

The chain is built from TRBV7-8 and TRBJ2-5, with 7 bases that match TRBD1. The V and J ends lost 1 base and 3 bases, in that order; junction bases with no gene match: 2. The CDR3 consists of 14 residues. Germline-derived CDR1 and CDR2 are SGHVS and FQNEAQ. CDR3 sequence reads: CASSLGQGEETQYF. The CDR3 bases are TGTGCCAGCAGCTTAGGTCAGGGGGAAGAGACCCAGTACTTC.

The J gene is TRBJ2-2, the V gene TRBV7-2; D perhaps matches TRBD1 (5 bases). The length of the CDR3 is 12 residues. Trimming stripped 4 bases from V and 7 bases from J, with 7 bases between. CDR1 is SGHTA, CDR2 FQGNSA, per germline. The CDR3 loop is CASSSQGGELFF. The CDR3 bases are TGTGCCAGCAGCTCCCAGGGCGGGGAGCTGTTTTTT.

This chain links TRBV4-1 with TRBJ2-5; 10 bases agree with TRBD2. The V gene's germline CDR1 is MGHRA and CDR2 YSYEKL. Germline trimming cut 0 bases from V and 1 base from J; bases unmatched to any gene: 5. CDR3 length equals 17 residues. The CDR3, as DNA: TGCGCCAGCAGCCAAGACCCTAGCGGGGGCCTCCAAGAGACCCAGTACTTC. This sequence encodes CASSQDPSGGLQETQYF.

The J gene is TRBJ1-1, the V gene TRBV5-1, with no clear D. V dropped 4 bases and J dropped 1 base, with 8 bases sitting between them. The CDR3 contains 13 residues. The germline V gene has CDR1 SGHRS and CDR2 YFSETQ. As DNA, the CDR3 is TGCGCCAGCAGCCCGGAGGGGAACACTGAAGCTTTCTTT. This translates into CASSPEGNTEAFF.

The chain links TRBV2 to TRBJ2-3; no reliable D call. V lost 6 bases and J 2 bases, leaving 6 bases between the germline ends. Germline V CDR1 and CDR2: SNHLY, FYNNEI. CDR3 size: 12 residues. CDR3 loop: CASRLDTDTQYF. The CDR3 DNA reads as TGTGCCAGCAGATTAGACACAGATACGCAGTATTTT. Drawing the rest from reference TRBV2 and TRBJ2-3, the complete variable domain is EPEVTQTPSHQVTQMGQEVILRCVPISNHLYFYWYRQILGQKVEFLVSFYNNEISEKSEIFDDQFSVERPDGSNFTLKIRSTKLEDSAMYFCASRLDTDTQYFGPGTRLTVL.

The table lists this clone with a count of one. This chain connects TRBV11-2 to TRBJ2-7; 10 nucleotides agree with TRBD2. CDR1 and CDR2 (germline): SGHAT, FQNNGV. There are 16 residues in the CDR3. V was pared by 5 bases and J by 0 bases, with 7 bases of the junction left unmatched. CDR3 coding DNA: TGTGCCAGCAGCCCTCATAGCGGGGGGATCTCCTACGAGCAGTACTTC. The encoded protein is CASSPHSGGISYEQYF.

Here the CDR3 DNA reads TGTGCCAGCCGGACTAGCGGACAAGAGACCCAGTACTTC. This translates into CASRTSGQETQYF. The rearrangement links TRBV19 to TRBJ2-5; TRBD2 agrees at 10 bases. The trim removed 9 bases at V and 2 bases at J, leaving 3 bases unmatched. Germline assignment: CDR1 LNHDA and CDR2 SQIVND (reference sequence). The CDR3 totals 13 residues.

This clone was picked up a small number of times. The rearrangement joins TRBV2 to TRBJ1-1, with D possibly matching TRBD1 (6 bases). CDR1 is SNHLY, CDR2 FYNNEI, per germline. The CDR3 is 13 amino acids. Trimming cost V 7 bases and J 1 base, with 10 bases left between them. The CDR3 loop reads CASNLQGNTEAFF. The CDR3 DNA is TGTGCCAGCAACCTACAGGGGAACACTGAAGCTTTCTTT.

V gene TRBV5-1 combines with J gene TRBJ2-3; D perhaps matches TRBD2 (5 bases). V lost 0 bases to trimming and J lost 6 bases, with 17 bases between them. Germline assignment: CDR1 SGHRS and CDR2 YFSETQ. This CDR3 region has 16 residues. CDR3 nucleotide sequence: TGCGCCAGCAGCTTGGAGTCTAGCTCATCTGGGGATACGCAGTATTTT. Translated, it gives CASSLESSSSGDTQYF.

The chain joins TRBV20-1 to TRBJ1-1; no clear D gene. Germline lookup yields CDR1 DFQATT and CDR2 SNEGSKA (reference sequence). CDR3 length: 11 residues. V shed 6 bases and J shed 4 bases, with 9 bases lying between them. CDR3 sequence reads: CSATKGTEAFF. DNA of the CDR3: TGCAGTGCCACAAAGGGCACTGAAGCTTTCTTT.

The V call is TRBV4-1, the J call TRBJ2-7; 7 bases are a match to TRBD1. Losses at the gene ends were 4 bases for V and 0 bases for J; bases not matched to a gene: 6. Germline assignment: CDR1 MGHRA and CDR2 YSYEKL. This CDR3 has 15 amino acids. The CDR3, as DNA: TGCGCCAGCAGCCTCCGCAGGGGGAGCTCCTACGAGCAGTACTTC. Amino acid sequence: CASSLRRGSSYEQYF.

The chain carries TRBV10-1 and TRBJ2-7; D not certain. Between the trimmed V and J ends, which lost 0 bases and 3 bases, there was a span of 6 bases. The germline gives CDR1 WNHNN, CDR2 SYGVQD (reference sequence). The length of the CDR3 is 13 residues. The CDR3 loop is CASSESYGYEQYF. The CDR3 DNA follows: TGCGCCAGCAGTGAGTCTTATGGCTACGAGCAGTACTTC.

The rearrangement joins TRBV5-4 to TRBJ2-1; 8 bases line up with TRBD1. The length of the CDR3 is 15 residues. Germline-derived CDR1 and CDR2 are SGHNT and YYREEE (reference sequence). J was trimmed by 5 bases and V by 5 bases; bases with no gene match: 9. CDR3 sequence: CASSSGQATNNEQFF. CDR3 sequence (DNA): TGTGCCAGCAGTTCGGGACAGGCGACCAACAATGAGCAGTTCTTC.

The chain couples TRBV19 to TRBJ1-4, with 9 positions matching TRBD1. Germline V gene data show CDR1 as LNHDA and CDR2 as SQIVND (reference sequence). The CDR3 length is 18 residues. The junction had 12 bases not matched to a gene; V was cut back by 5 bases and J by 2 bases. CDR3: CASSVLPGQGWTNEKLFF. The CDR3 nucleotides read TGTGCCAGTAGTGTATTACCGGGACAGGGCTGGACTAATGAAAAACTGTTTTTT.

The chain recombines TRBV6-5 with TRBJ1-1; 8 bases line up with TRBD1. V was clipped by 6 bases and J by 0 bases; unmatched bases: 6. The CDR3 length is 15 residues. Germline V gene data show CDR1 as MNHEY and CDR2 as SVGAGI. The CDR3 region has the DNA TGTGCCAGCAGAAAAATACAGGGGGTGAACACTGAAGCTTTCTTT. Translating it yields CASRKIQGVNTEAFF.

V usage is TRBV11-2 and J usage is TRBJ1-3; D uncertain. The CDR3 loop spans 16 amino acids. The germline CDR1 and CDR2 sequences are SGHAT and FQNNGV. Trimming shortened V by 0 bases and J by 7 bases, and 16 bases separated the two germline ends. As DNA, the CDR3 is TGTGCCAGCAGCTTAGATCATACGGGGTTAAGGAACACCATATATTTT. This codes for CASSLDHTGLRNTIYF.

The CDR3, as DNA: TGTGCCAGCAGTTCTACGGCAGGGCAATCACCCCTCCACTTT. Its translation is CASSSTAGQSPLHF. The V gene is TRBV6-5, the J gene TRBJ1-6, with a weak D call TRBD1 (5 bases). V lost 4 bases and J lost 10, with 14 bases in between. CDR1 is MNHEY and CDR2 is SVGAGI in the germline V gene. This CDR3 is 14 amino acids long.

The V and J genes are TRBV6-1 and TRBJ2-2; D possibly corresponds to TRBD1 (6 bases). The ends were cut back, 7 bases at V and 1 base at J, with 13 bases in the middle. The germline gives CDR1 MNHNS, CDR2 SASEGT. The CDR3 contains 15 residues. The CDR3 nucleotides are TGTGCCAGCACCACCCGGGGACAGAACACCGGGGAGCTGTTTTTT. Protein sequence: CASTTRGQNTGELFF.

This chain uses TRBV6-5 with TRBJ2-2, with 8 bases lining up with TRBD1. The V gene's germline CDR1 is MNHEY and CDR2 SVGAGI. The ends lost 6 bases at V and 5 bases at J; junction bases unmatched: 8. CDR3 size: 15 residues. The CDR3 DNA reads as TGTGCCAGCAGATGGGACAGGTTGGGTACCGGGGAGCTGTTTTTT. Translated, it gives CASRWDRLGTGELFF.

The chain couples TRBV29-1 to TRBJ1-2, with unresolved D. Between the trimmed V and J ends, which lost 1 base and 7 bases, there was a span of 10 bases. There are 12 residues in the CDR3. Germline CDR1 and CDR2: SQVTM and ANQGSEA. CDR3 bases: TGCAGCGTTGAAGCGGGGTCAGGTGGCTACACCTTC. The encoded protein is CSVEAGSGGYTF.

The chain couples TRBV25-1 to TRBJ2-1, with 10 positions matching TRBD2. With V trimmed by 4 bases and J by 8 bases, 14 bases remained unmatched. CDR1 is MGHDK, CDR2 SYGVNS, per germline. This CDR3 comprises 17 residues. CDR3 sequence reads: CASSGIPTSGVRDEQFF. In DNA, the CDR3 is TGTGCCAGCAGTGGGATCCCCACTAGCGGGGTCCGCGATGAGCAGTTCTTC.

The V gene is TRBV5-1, the J gene TRBJ1-5; D remains unclear. Germline assignment: CDR1 SGHRS and CDR2 YFSETQ. This CDR3 region has 13 residues. V lost 1 base and J 7 bases, leaving 9 bases between the germline ends. The CDR3 reads CASSLTISQPQHF. The CDR3 DNA is TGCGCCAGCAGCTTGACCATCTCGCAGCCCCAGCATTTT.

The J gene is TRBJ2-6, the V gene TRBV2; 8 positions agree with TRBD1. The CDR3 is 15 residues long. With 10 bases clipped from V and 4 bases from J, the junction kept 9 bases outside the gene matches. CDR1 and CDR2 from the germline V gene are SNHLY and FYNNEI. The CDR3: CANRTGKRGANVLTF. As DNA, the CDR3 is TGTGCCAATCGGACAGGGAAAAGAGGGGCCAACGTCCTGACTTTC.

The CDR3 loop reads CASSPTGAETQYF. In DNA, the CDR3 is TGTGCCAGTAGTCCAACAGGGGCGGAGACCCAGTACTTC. V and J are TRBV19 and TRBJ2-5; 7 bases agree with TRBD1. The trim removed 5 bases at V and 5 bases at J, leaving 5 bases unmatched. This CDR3 spans 13 amino acids. Per germline, CDR1 LNHDA and CDR2 SQIVND (reference sequence).

V gene TRBV19 combines with J gene TRBJ1-5, with 10 bases lining up with TRBD1. This CDR3 region has 16 residues. The germline V gene encodes CDR1 LNHDA and CDR2 SQIVND (reference sequence). Trimming removed 3 bases from V and 4 bases from J; junction bases left unmatched: 6. For the CDR3, the DNA is TGTGCCAGTAGTATTAGGGGGACAGGGGATAATCAGCCCCAGCATTTT. Translated, it gives CASSIRGTGDNQPQHF.

V gene TRBV2 combines with J gene TRBJ2-7, with TRBD1 identical over 7 bases. Germline CDR1 reads SNHLY; CDR2 reads FYNNEI. The CDR3 is made up of 13 amino acids. Trimming at V came to 7 bases and at J to 2 bases, leaving 5 bases not matched to a gene. The CDR3 bases are TGTGCCAGCAAGCTTCAGGGGGCCTACGAGCAGTACTTC. Protein sequence: CASKLQGAYEQYF. The full variable domain, with the rest looked up from reference TRBV2 and TRBJ2-7, is EPEVTQTPSHQVTQMGQEVILRCVPISNHLYFYWYRQILGQKVEFLVSFYNNEISEKSEIFDDQFSVERPDGSNFTLKIRSTKLEDSAMYFCASKLQGAYEQYFGPGTRLTVT.